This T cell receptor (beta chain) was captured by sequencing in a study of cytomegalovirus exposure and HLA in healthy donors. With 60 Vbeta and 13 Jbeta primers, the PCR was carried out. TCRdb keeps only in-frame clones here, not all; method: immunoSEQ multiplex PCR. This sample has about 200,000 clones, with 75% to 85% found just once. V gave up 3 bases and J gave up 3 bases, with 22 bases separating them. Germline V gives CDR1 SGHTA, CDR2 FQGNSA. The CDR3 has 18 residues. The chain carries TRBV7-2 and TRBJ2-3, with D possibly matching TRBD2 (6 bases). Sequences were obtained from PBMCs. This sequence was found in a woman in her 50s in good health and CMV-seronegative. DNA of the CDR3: TGTGCCAGCAGCTTTATGACGGTTAGCGGAGCCGCGACAGATACGCAGTATTTT. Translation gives CASSFMTVSGAATDTQYF.